This T cell receptor (beta chain) was identified during a study of blood T cell repertoires in COVID-19. On the study more broadly: The United States, Italy and Spain provided the acute and convalescent COVID-19 samples. T cells, B-cell-depleted T cells, or PBMCs supplied cDNA or gDNA.

In the authors' workflow: Reference gene primer amplification in the assay estimated nucleated cell counts. Sequenced by immunoSEQ multiplex PCR; TCRdb stores in-frame clones only, minus some. The V and J calls and clone size are taken from that table; D and trimming were inferred from the DNA. The repertoire holds about 61,000 clones, with roughly 89% as singletons. The length of the CDR3 is 16 residues. Germline assignment: CDR1 MNHEY and CDR2 SMNVEV (reference sequence). V lost 11 bases, J lost 6 bases, and 15 bases stayed unmatched. The sequence was collected from a human donor in a cohort sampled during active COVID-19. What was sequenced was peripheral blood. V usage is TRBV27 and J usage is TRBJ2-2, with 10 bases lining up with TRBD2. The CDR3 loop is CAPETSGMVGAGELFF. In nucleotides, the CDR3 is TGTGCCCCCGAAACTAGCGGGATGGTGGGGGCCGGGGAGCTGTTTTTT.